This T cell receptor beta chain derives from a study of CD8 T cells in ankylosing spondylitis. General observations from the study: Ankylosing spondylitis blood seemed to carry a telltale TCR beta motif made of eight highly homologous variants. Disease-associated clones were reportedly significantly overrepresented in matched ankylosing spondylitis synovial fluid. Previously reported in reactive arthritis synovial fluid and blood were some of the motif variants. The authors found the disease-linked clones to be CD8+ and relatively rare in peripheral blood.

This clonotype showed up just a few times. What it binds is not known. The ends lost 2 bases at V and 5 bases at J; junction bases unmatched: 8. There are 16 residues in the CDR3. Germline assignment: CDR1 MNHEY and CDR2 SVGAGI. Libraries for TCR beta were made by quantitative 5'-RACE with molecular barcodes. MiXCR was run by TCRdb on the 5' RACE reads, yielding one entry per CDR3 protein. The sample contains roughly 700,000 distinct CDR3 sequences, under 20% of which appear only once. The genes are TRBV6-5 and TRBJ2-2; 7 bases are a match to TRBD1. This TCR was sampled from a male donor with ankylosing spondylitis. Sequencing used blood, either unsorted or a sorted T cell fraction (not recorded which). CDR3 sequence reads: CASSYDTGVGTGELFF. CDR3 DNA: TGTGCCAGCAGTTACGACACAGGGGTTGGGACCGGGGAGCTGTTTTTT.